What follows is one TCR beta chain and its context. Its antigen is undetermined. This entry belongs to a study of cytomegalovirus exposure and HLA in healthy donors. PCR was performed using 60 Vbeta and 13 Jbeta primers. In the study's own analysis: A later analysis counted roughly 74 million unique TCR beta chains, roughly 11 million shared. TCRdb's copy holds only in-frame clones and misses some; the assay was immunoSEQ multiplex PCR. Clone size and the V and J calls come from that table; the DNA yielded D and trimming. Here the sample spans 270,000 or so clones, 80% to 90% being singletons. Regarding the study as a whole: According to the study, 150 to 200 TCR beta chains were cytomegalovirus-associated. Sequences of the TCR beta chain were said to predict the HLA-A and HLA-B alleles of most subjects accurately.

The sequence was obtained from a man in his forties in good health and CMV-seropositive. Sequenced: PBMCs.

The CDR3: CASSQVLGEGQPQHF. Here the CDR3 DNA reads TGCGCCAGCAGCCAAGTTTTGGGGGAGGGACAGCCCCAGCATTTT. The V and J genes are TRBV4-1 and TRBJ1-5; possible D gene TRBD1, 5 bases. Trimming took off 1 base at V and 7 bases at J, with 14 bases between the two ends. CDR1 is MGHRA and CDR2 is YSYEKL in the germline V gene. The CDR3 has 15 amino acids.